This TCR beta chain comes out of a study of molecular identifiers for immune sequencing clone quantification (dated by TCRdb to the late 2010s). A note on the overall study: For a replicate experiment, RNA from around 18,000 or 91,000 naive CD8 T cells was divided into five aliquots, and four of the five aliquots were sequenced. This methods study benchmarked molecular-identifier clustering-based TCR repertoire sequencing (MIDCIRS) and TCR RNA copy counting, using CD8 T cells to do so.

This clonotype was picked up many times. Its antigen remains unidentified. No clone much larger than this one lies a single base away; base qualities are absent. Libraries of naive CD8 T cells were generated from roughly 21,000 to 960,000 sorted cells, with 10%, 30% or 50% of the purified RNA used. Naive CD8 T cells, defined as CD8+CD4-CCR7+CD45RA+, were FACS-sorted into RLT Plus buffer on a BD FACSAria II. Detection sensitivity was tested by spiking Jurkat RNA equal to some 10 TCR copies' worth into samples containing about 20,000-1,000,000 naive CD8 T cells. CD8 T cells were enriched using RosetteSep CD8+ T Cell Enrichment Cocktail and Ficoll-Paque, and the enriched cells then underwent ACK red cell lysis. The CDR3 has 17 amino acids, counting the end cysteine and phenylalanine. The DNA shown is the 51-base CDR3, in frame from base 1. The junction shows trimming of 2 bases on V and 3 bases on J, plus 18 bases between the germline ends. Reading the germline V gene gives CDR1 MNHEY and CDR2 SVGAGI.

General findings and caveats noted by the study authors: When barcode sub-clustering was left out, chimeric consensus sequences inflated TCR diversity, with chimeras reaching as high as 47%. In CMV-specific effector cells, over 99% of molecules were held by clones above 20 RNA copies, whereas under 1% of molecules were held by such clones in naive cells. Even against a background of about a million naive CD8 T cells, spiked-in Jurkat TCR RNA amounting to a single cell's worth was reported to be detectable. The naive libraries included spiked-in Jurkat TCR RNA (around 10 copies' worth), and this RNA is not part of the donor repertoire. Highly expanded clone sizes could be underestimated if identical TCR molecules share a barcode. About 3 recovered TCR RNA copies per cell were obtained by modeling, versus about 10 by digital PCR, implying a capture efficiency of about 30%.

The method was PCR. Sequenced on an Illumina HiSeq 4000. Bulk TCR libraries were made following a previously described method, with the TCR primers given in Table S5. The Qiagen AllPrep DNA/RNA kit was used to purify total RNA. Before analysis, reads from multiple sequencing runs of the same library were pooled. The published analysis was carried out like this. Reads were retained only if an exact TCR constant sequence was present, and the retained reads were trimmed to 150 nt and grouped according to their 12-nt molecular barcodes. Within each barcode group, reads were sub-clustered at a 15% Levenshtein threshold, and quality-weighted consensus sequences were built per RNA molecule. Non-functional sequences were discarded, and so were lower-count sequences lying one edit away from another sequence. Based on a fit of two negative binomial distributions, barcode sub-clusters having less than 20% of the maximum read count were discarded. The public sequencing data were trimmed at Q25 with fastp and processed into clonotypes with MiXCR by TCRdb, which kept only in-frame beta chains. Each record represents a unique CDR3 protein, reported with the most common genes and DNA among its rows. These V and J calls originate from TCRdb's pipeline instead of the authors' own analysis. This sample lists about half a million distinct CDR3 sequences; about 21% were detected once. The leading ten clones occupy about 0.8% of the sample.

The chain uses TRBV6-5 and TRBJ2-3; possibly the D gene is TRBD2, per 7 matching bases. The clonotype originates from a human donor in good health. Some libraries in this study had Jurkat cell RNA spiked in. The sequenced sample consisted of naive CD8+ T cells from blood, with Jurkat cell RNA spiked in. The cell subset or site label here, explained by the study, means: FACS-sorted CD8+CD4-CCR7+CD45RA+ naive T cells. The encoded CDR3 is CASSYGGGTTKTDTQYF. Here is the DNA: TGTGCCAGCAGTTACGGGGGCGGGACTACTAAAACAGATACGCAGTATTTT.